This TCR beta chain was recovered during a study of post-analysis software for immune sequencing data (dated by TCRdb to between 2015 and 2016). With regard to the full study: Recorded disease courses included relapsing-remitting, secondary progressive and progressive-relapsing multiple sclerosis, with some patients lacking subtype annotation. The patient repertoires were compared against approximately ten previously published healthy control repertoires obtained from donors aged roughly 6 to 26 years. A subset of samples was prepared in parallel using single-end sample barcoding, then pooled and co-amplified after Illumina adapter ligation.

Broader findings and caveats from the paper: Normalized Chao1 diversity was significantly lower in multiple sclerosis patients than controls, suggesting substantial peripheral T-cell clonal expansion. The multiple sclerosis patient group was slightly younger than the control group. Direct clustering with F measure revealed strong co-clustering of samples prepared in the same batch, which led to a batch-effect correction.

In the case of this clonotype: This clone's antigen is unknown. No base quality information exists; no much larger clone differs at one position.

The library was built by means of PCR. These reads were obtained on an Illumina HiSeq 2500. Unique molecular identifiers were incorporated into TCR beta cDNA libraries to reduce PCR and sequencing biases. Every 1 to 10 million input T cells yielded approximately 500,000 cDNA molecules, meaning each molecule approximated one T cell. Patient libraries were prepared and sequenced with the same protocol used for the earlier healthy control dataset. Samples belonging to the same batch were prepared together, multiplexed and sequenced on a shared HiSeq lane. Regarding the original processing steps: MIGEC was used to process the raw barcoded reads, and molecular identifier groups with only a single read were discarded before consensus assembly and CDR3 extraction. Clonotype tables were post-analysed with VDJtools, normalizing diversity by down-sampling all datasets to the smallest sample size. Repertoire overlap clustering matched CDR3 amino acid but not nucleotide sequences to correct batch-related cross-sample contamination. TCRdb reprocessing: public reads trimmed at Q25 with fastp, clones called with MiXCR, in-frame beta chains kept. Entries that share a CDR3 protein sequence are merged under the most common genes and DNA. What appears here as the V and J calls and clone size reflects TCRdb's work, not the paper's. In all, the sample holds around 710,000 distinct CDR3 sequences, and around 42% of those were seen once. Clones ranked in the top ten supply 4.9% of the sample.

To demonstrate the VDJtools post-analysis software, TCR beta repertoires were profiled from the peripheral blood of more than ten young patients with multiple sclerosis. The multiple sclerosis patients were children and adolescents between roughly 6 and 15 years of age. This clonotype was obtained from a girl between 10 and 17 years old with multiple sclerosis. Source material: blood.

The nucleotide sequence reads as follows: TGTGCCAGCAGTTTAGCGAATTTGAGGAGCGGACCGCCCCAGCATTTT. This encodes CASSLANLRSGPPQHF. Recombination linked TRBV12-3 or TRBV12-4 to TRBJ1-5; the D gene is unclear. V loses 0 bases, J loses 9 bases, and the germline ends lie 18 bases apart. From the cysteine through the phenylalanine, the CDR3 covers 16 amino acids. The CDR3 DNA has 48 bases and is translated from base 1.